Each of the 8 T cell receptor beta chains below was sequenced from the same sample in a study of shared clonotypes between healthy human individuals (TCRdb year 2020). Libraries were built with the immunoSEQ multiplex PCR assay. TCRdb's version of the immuneACCESS table is confined to in-frame rearrangements and falls short of the full clone set. An unresolved V gene accounts for under half of the shortfall where checked; the remainder is of unknown origin. Within this sample are fewer than 500,000 clones, with approximately 79% of them counted one time only. Under 15% of the sample is in the top ten clones. Source material: PBMCs. All receptors come from a woman in her thirties or forties in good health. Some clones in this sample may be carry-over from other donors' samples.

CDR3 in DNA: TGTGCCAGCAGTGAAGCGCCGGGGCGCTTTCAGCCCCAGCATTTT. It specifies CASSEAPGRFQPQHF. The chain joins TRBV2 to TRBJ1-5, with D perhaps matching TRBD1 (5 bases). The CDR3 has 15 amino acids. V lost 0 bases and J 6 bases, leaving 12 bases between the germline ends. CDR1 and CDR2 (germline): SNHLY, FYNNEI.

About this clone: A read error may explain this, as a much larger clone is one base away. Other DNA sequences within the sample encode an identical CDR3. The rearrangement uses TRBV6-6 and TRBJ2-1; unclear D gene. Deletions cut 0 bases from V and 5 bases from J, with 8 bases between. The CDR3 has 14 residues. The germline CDR1 and CDR2 sequences are MNHNY and SVGAGI (reference sequence). CDR3 bases: TGTGCCAGCAGTTACTCCCGACTGGACAATGAGCAGTTCTTC. Translating gives CASSYSRLDNEQFF.

The chain joins TRBV7-9 to TRBJ2-7; 7 nucleotides agree with TRBD1. V dropped 4 bases and J dropped 3; count of bases not matched to a gene: 0. The CDR3 loop spans 12 amino acids. Per germline, CDR1 SEHNR and CDR2 FQNEAQ (reference sequence). DNA for the CDR3: TGTGCCAGCAGCTGGGACAGCTACGAGCAGTACTTC. Protein sequence: CASSWDSYEQYF.

The V and J genes are TRBV5-1 and TRBJ2-1, with 13 positions matching TRBD2. The CDR3 covers 20 residues. The germline V gene encodes CDR1 SGHRS and CDR2 YFSETQ. Germline trimming cut 0 bases from V and 0 bases from J; bases unmatched to any gene: 9. The DNA of the CDR3 is TGCGCCAGCAGCTTGGAACCGCCGGGACTAGCGGGACTCTCCTACAATGAGCAGTTCTTC. This sequence encodes CASSLEPPGLAGLSYNEQFF.

CDR3 DNA sequence: TGTGCCAGCAGCTTCGTAGTGCGACGGAGCAGGGGTGGCACCGGGGAGCTGTTTTTT. Protein: CASSFVVRRSRGGTGELFF. V is TRBV7-2 and J is TRBJ2-2; weak D call: TRBD1 (6 bases). Trimming removed 3 bases at V and 4 bases at J, with 24 bases between. This CDR3 spans 19 amino acids. Germline CDR1 SGHTA, CDR2 FQGNSA.

V and J are TRBV2 and TRBJ2-2; 8 nucleotides agree with TRBD1. Unmatched junction bases numbered 9, after V lost 2 bases and J lost 7 bases. This CDR3 is 16 amino acids long. Germline loops: CDR1 SNHLY, CDR2 FYNNEI. The CDR3 region is CASSERDRLTGGELFF. DNA for the CDR3: TGTGCCAGCAGTGAACGGGACAGGTTAACCGGCGGGGAGCTGTTTTTT.

The gene calls are TRBV9 and TRBJ2-1; tentative D call: TRBD1 (5 bases). V lost 3 bases and J lost 0, with 13 bases in between. CDR1 and CDR2 from the germline V gene are SGDLS and YYNGEE. There are 16 residues in the CDR3. The CDR3 DNA reads as TGTGCCAGCAGCGCAACAGGTTCTCTCTCCTACAATGAGCAGTTCTTC. It encodes CASSATGSLSYNEQFF. Supplemented by reference TRBV9 and TRBJ2-1, the full variable domain reads DSGVTQTPKHLITATGQRVTLRCSPRSGDLSVYWYQQSLDQGLQFLIQYYNGEERAKGNILERFSAQQFPDLHSELNLSSLELGDSALYFCASSATGSLSYNEQFFGPGTRLTVL.

In this sample, this clone turned up a few times. This chain uses TRBV19 with TRBJ2-2; 12 bases are shared with TRBD2. The V segment lost 3 bases and the J segment 6 bases; nucleotides outside the gene matches: 2. The CDR3 is 15 amino acids. CDR1 is LNHDA and CDR2 is SQIVND in the germline V gene (reference sequence). For the CDR3, the DNA is TGTGCCAGTAGTATGACTAGCGGGAGTCCCGGGGAGCTGTTTTTT. Protein sequence: CASSMTSGSPGELFF.